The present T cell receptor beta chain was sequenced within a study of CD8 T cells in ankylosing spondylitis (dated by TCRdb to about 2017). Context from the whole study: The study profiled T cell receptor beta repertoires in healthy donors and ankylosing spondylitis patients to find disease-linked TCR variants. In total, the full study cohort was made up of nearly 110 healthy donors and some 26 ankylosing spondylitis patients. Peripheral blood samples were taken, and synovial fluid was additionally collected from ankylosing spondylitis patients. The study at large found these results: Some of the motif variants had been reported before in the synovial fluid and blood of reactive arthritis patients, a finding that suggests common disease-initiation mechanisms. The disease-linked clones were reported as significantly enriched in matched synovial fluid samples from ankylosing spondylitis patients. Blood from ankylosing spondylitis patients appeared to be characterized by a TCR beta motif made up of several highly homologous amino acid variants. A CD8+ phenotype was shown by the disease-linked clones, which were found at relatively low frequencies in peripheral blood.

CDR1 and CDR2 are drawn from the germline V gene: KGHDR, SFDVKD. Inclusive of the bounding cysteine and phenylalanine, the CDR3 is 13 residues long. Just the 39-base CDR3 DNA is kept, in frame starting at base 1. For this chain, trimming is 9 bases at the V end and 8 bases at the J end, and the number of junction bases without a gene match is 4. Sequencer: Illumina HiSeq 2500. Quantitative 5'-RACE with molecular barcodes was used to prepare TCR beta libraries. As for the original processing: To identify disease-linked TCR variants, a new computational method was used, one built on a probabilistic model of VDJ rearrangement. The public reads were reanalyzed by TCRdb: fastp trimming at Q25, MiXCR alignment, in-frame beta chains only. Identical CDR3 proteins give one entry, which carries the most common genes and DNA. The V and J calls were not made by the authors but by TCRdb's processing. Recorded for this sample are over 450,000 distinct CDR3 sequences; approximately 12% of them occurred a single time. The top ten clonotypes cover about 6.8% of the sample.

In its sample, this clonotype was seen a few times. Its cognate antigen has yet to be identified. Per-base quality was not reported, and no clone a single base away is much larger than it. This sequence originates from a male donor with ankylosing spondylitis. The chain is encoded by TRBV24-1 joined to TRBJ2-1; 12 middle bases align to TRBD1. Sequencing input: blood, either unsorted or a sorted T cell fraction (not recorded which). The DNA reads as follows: TGTGCCACCGAACGGGACAGGGGGCATGAGCAGTTCTTC. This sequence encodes CATERDRGHEQFF.